This TCR beta chain comes out of a study of regulatory T cells in long-lasting Graves disease. Across the study: Newly diagnosed Graves' patients had under 3 months of antithyroid drugs. Study findings and constraints: Persistent disease samples used TRBV28, TRBJ1-2 and TRBJ2-5 preferentially. Owing to a sample size that was small, accuracy may have been reduced.

According to the study, TCR beta libraries were built with iRepertoire HTBI primers and CDR3-region Arm-PCR. In TCRdb, the multiplex PCR reads were re-called with MiXCR into one record per CDR3 protein. The sample gives 300,000 to 400,000 distinct CDR3 sequences, roughly 15% of which show up once; 22% is in the top ten. This clonotype occurred a few times. Its antigen remains unknown. The CDR3 is made up of 16 amino acids. Germline loops: CDR1 MNHNS, CDR2 SASEGT. J gave up 7 bases and V 6 bases, and 15 bases lay outside the gene matches. Time point of the sample: newly diagnosed GD, antithyroid drugs for less than 3 months. Preparation of the TCR library used RNA extracted from PBMCs.

The receptor comes from a female donor with Graves disease. The chain recombines TRBV6-1 with TRBJ2-1, with 7 bases identical to TRBD1. This sample comprised peripheral blood mononuclear cells (PBMCs), obtained at new diagnosis, from a patient treated with antithyroid drugs. The CDR3 DNA follows: TGTGCCAGCAGATCAACTGGACAGGTGGGCAGGAATGAGCAGTTCTTC. It is translated as CASRSTGQVGRNEQFF.